Listed here are 32 T cell receptor beta chains from one sample, sequenced in a study of OX40 agonist ivuxolimab in advanced cancers. TCRdb's copy holds only in-frame clones and misses some; the assay was immunoSEQ multiplex PCR. This sample has tens of thousands of clones, with about 88% found just once. The material sequenced was CD4+ or CD8+ T cells sorted from blood, taken in a trial of the OX40 agonist ivuxolimab. Receptors originate from an adult with an advanced solid tumor such as melanoma, head and neck, liver or kidney cancer.

The rearrangement uses TRBV28 and TRBJ1-1; D unresolved. V was clipped by 5 bases and J by 1 base, with 11 bases between them. Germline CDR1 and CDR2: MDHEN and SYDVKM. The CDR3 covers 14 residues. CDR3 loop: CASSTVRRNTEAFF. The CDR3 DNA follows: TGTGCCAGCAGTACCGTCCGACGGAACACTGAAGCTTTCTTT.

The chain uses TRBV7-3 and TRBJ2-3; D is undetermined. Germline V gene data show CDR1 as SGHTA and CDR2 as FQGTGA. The germline V and J ends were trimmed by 6 bases and 1 base, with 8 bases remaining between them. The CDR3 covers 13 residues. The CDR3 sequence is CASSLYGTDTQYF. The CDR3 DNA sequence: TGTGCCAGCAGTTTGTATGGCACAGATACGCAGTATTTT.

The V call is TRBV2, the J call TRBJ2-1; D possibly corresponds to TRBD2 (6 bases). This CDR3 comprises 15 residues. Germline-derived CDR1 and CDR2 are SNHLY and FYNNEI. V lost 4 bases and J lost 2, with 12 bases in between. This CDR3 reads CASSALEGTYNEQFF. CDR3 sequence (DNA): TGTGCCAGCAGTGCCCTGGAGGGGACCTACAATGAGCAGTTCTTC.

The chain is built from TRBV29-1 and TRBJ2-7; D unclear. The CDR3 covers 12 residues. V lost 6 bases to trimming and J lost 2 bases, with 11 bases between them. The germline V gene has CDR1 SQVTM and CDR2 ANQGSEA. The CDR3 nucleotides read TGCAGCGTGATCTCCCCAACCTACGAGCAGTACTTC. Residues: CSVISPTYEQYF.

This sequence joins TRBV2 and TRBJ1-2; a weak D match, TRBD1 (5 bases). Germline V gives CDR1 SNHLY, CDR2 FYNNEI. The CDR3 is 15 amino acids. The V gene lost 6 bases and the J gene lost 4 bases, with 18 bases spanning the gap. CDR3 sequence reads: CASSRISQGGYGYTF. As DNA, the CDR3 is TGTGCCAGCAGCCGAATCTCTCAGGGCGGCTATGGCTACACCTTC.

The V and J genes are TRBV4-3 and TRBJ2-3; 7 nucleotides align to TRBD2. CDR3 size: 16 residues. CDR1 and CDR2 (germline): LGHNA, YSLEER. The V gene end was trimmed by 1 base and the J gene end by 2 bases; junction bases not matched to a gene: 6. DNA of the CDR3: TGCGCCAGCAGCCAAGTAACGGGGGGTTCCACAGATACGCAGTATTTT. Protein product: CASSQVTGGSTDTQYF.

J is TRBJ1-1 and V is TRBV7-2, with D possibly TRBD1 on 6 matching bases. Germline-derived CDR1 and CDR2 are SGHTA and FQGNSA. CDR3 size: 13 residues. The ends were cut back, 4 bases at V and 11 bases at J, with 17 bases in the middle. CDR3 sequence (DNA): TGTGCCAGCAGCTCACCCCTACAGGGCTCCGCTTTCTTT. Translating gives CASSSPLQGSAFF.

The chain links TRBV6-6 to TRBJ2-5; 7 nucleotides line up with TRBD1. CDR3 length: 14 residues. Germline CDR1 is MNHNY and CDR2 is SVGAGI (reference sequence). The V and J ends lost 4 bases and 0 bases, in that order; junction bases with no gene match: 2. For the CDR3, the DNA is TGTGCCAGCAGTTTGGACAGGTACCAAGAGACCCAGTACTTC. Protein product: CASSLDRYQETQYF.

The chain's CDR3 is CASSFGGPNTGELFF. CDR3 DNA sequence: TGTGCCAGCAGCTTCGGAGGGCCAAACACCGGGGAGCTGTTTTTT. This chain connects TRBV11-3 to TRBJ2-2, with a weak D call TRBD2 (6 bases). Germline CDR1 reads SGHNT; CDR2 reads YENEEA. The V end was cut by 3 bases, the J end by 2 bases, with 10 bases between. The CDR3 sequence is 15 residues long.

The chain couples TRBV28 to TRBJ1-1, with unresolved D. Germline V gene data show CDR1 as MDHEN and CDR2 as SYDVKM. The germline V and J ends were trimmed by 2 bases and 1 base, with 8 bases remaining between them. The CDR3 has 14 amino acids. As DNA, the CDR3 is TGTGCCAGCAGTTTAGCCCCGGCGAACACTGAAGCTTTCTTT. Translation: CASSLAPANTEAFF.

V is TRBV6-5 and J is TRBJ2-5; 14 bases align to TRBD2. This CDR3 region has 15 residues. Germline CDR1 and CDR2: MNHEY and SVGAGI. V lost 7 bases to trimming and J lost 4 bases; unmatched junction nucleotides: 5. CDR3 sequence (DNA): TGTGCCAGCAAGACTAGCGGGAGGGCCGTAGAGACCCAGTACTTC. It is translated as CASKTSGRAVETQYF.

This clone was observed at least ten times. V usage is TRBV18 and J usage is TRBJ1-2; maybe TRBD1 (6 bases). The CDR3 has 13 residues. Germline-derived CDR1 and CDR2 are KGHSH and LQKENI. V lost 6 bases and J lost 8, with 16 bases in between. CDR3 protein: CASSVQGGGGYTF. CDR3 DNA: TGTGCCAGCTCCGTACAAGGGGGTGGAGGCTACACCTTC.

The gene calls are TRBV7-9 and TRBJ1-6; no reliable D call. This CDR3 is 11 amino acids long. Trimming removed 2 bases at V and 7 bases at J, with 0 bases between. Germline V lookup: CDR1 SEHNR, CDR2 FQNEAQ (reference sequence). CDR3: CASSLNSPLHF. The CDR3 DNA reads TGTGCCAGCAGCTTAAATTCACCCCTCCACTTT.

The chain couples TRBV19 to TRBJ2-2, with D hard to call. V was clipped by 6 bases and J by 0 bases, with 11 bases between them. Germline CDR1 and CDR2: LNHDA and SQIVND (reference sequence). CDR3 size: 15 residues. The CDR3 here is CASSKAFANTGELFF. The CDR3 DNA sequence: TGTGCCAGTAGCAAAGCCTTCGCGAACACCGGGGAGCTGTTTTTT. Variable domain in full (rest from reference TRBV19 and TRBJ2-2): DGGITQSPKYLFRKEGQNVTLSCEQNLNHDAMYWYRQDPGQGLRLIYYSQIVNDFQKGDIAEGYSVSREKKESFPLTVTSAQKNPTAFYLCASSKAFANTGELFFGEGSRLTVL.

V and J are TRBV5-4 and TRBJ2-6; no firm D call. The CDR3 totals 15 residues. CDR1 is SGHNT and CDR2 is YYREEE in the germline V gene (reference sequence). Trimming stripped 2 bases from V and 4 bases from J, with 10 bases between. CDR3 sequence: CASSFSRLGANVLTF. DNA for the CDR3: TGTGCCAGCAGCTTTTCCAGGCTGGGGGCCAACGTCCTGACTTTC.

This chain joins TRBV7-8 and TRBJ2-5; D is perhaps TRBD1 (5 bases). Looked up from germline, CDR1 is SGHVS and CDR2 is FQNEAQ. V lost 4 bases and J 3 bases, leaving 12 bases between the germline ends. The CDR3 sequence is 14 residues long. CDR3 in DNA: TGTGCCAGCAGCTCGGTGGGGCGAAAAGAGACCCAGTACTTC. Protein sequence: CASSSVGRKETQYF.

The V call is TRBV27, the J call TRBJ2-3; 9 positions agree with TRBD2. After removal of 6 bases from V and 1 base from J, the junction contained 14 bases not matched to a gene. The CDR3 covers 18 residues. Germline CDR1 MNHEY, CDR2 SMNVEV (reference sequence). CDR3: CASRQILAGWGGTDTQYF. CDR3 DNA sequence: TGTGCCAGCAGACAGATCCTAGCGGGGTGGGGTGGCACAGATACGCAGTATTTT.

The gene calls are TRBV6-6 and TRBJ1-1, with D uncertain. V shed 4 bases and J shed 8 bases, with 8 bases lying between them. The germline CDR1 and CDR2 sequences are MNHNY and SVGAGI (reference sequence). The CDR3 contains 11 residues. In DNA form, the CDR3 reads TGTGCCAGCAGTTCAGCCAGGGAAGCTTTCTTT. This gives the protein CASSSAREAFF.

This clone was observed at least ten times. The chain combines TRBV4-2 with TRBJ2-3, with 8 positions matching TRBD2. Germline assignment: CDR1 LGHNA and CDR2 YNFKEQ. The junction had 1 base not matched to a gene; V was cut back by 3 bases and J by 2 bases. This CDR3 has 14 residues. CDR3 DNA sequence: TGTGCCAGCAGCCAGGGACTAGTCACAGATACGCAGTATTTT. It encodes CASSQGLVTDTQYF.

V usage is TRBV7-8 and J usage is TRBJ1-5; D remains unclear. Germline V gives CDR1 SGHVS, CDR2 FQNEAQ. The CDR3 sequence is 13 residues long. Trimming took 4 bases from V and 4 from J, leaving 8 bases between them. CDR3 loop: CASSSTRNQPQHF. The CDR3 DNA reads as TGTGCCAGCAGCTCCACACGGAATCAGCCCCAGCATTTT.

The chain employs TRBV6-1 and TRBJ2-6; possibly TRBD1 for D (5 bases). The CDR3 spans 14 residues. Trimming took 6 bases from V and 0 from J, leaving 6 bases between them. Per germline, CDR1 MNHNS and CDR2 SASEGT. CDR3 nucleotides: TGTGCCAGCAGCACAGGCTCTGGGGCCAACGTCCTGACTTTC. Protein sequence: CASSTGSGANVLTF.

The chain combines TRBV28 with TRBJ2-5, with D tentatively TRBD2 (5 bases). Trimming shortened V by 5 bases and J by 5 bases, and 18 bases separated the two germline ends. The germline CDR1 and CDR2 sequences are MDHEN and SYDVKM. The CDR3 consists of 15 residues. The CDR3 nucleotides read TGTGCCAGCAGTCCTCTTGACAAGTCGGGGGAGACCCAGTACTTC. Residues: CASSPLDKSGETQYF.

The CDR3 loop is CASSLRQGDDTQYF. Written as DNA, the CDR3 is TGTGCCAGCAGCTTGCGACAGGGTGACGATACGCAGTATTTT. The chain recombines TRBV5-6 with TRBJ2-3; TRBD1 aligns across 7 bases. The ends lost 1 base at V and 6 bases at J; junction bases unmatched: 5. The CDR3 is 14 residues long. Germline V lookup: CDR1 SGHDT, CDR2 YYEEEE.

The rearrangement uses TRBV19 and TRBJ1-2; the match to TRBD1 covers 9 bases. Germline V gene data show CDR1 as LNHDA and CDR2 as SQIVND (reference sequence). There are 14 residues in the CDR3. With V trimmed by 4 bases and J by 8 bases, 8 bases remained unmatched. Here the CDR3 reads CASSTGTGLTGYTF. The CDR3 region has the DNA TGTGCCAGTAGTACCGGGACAGGGTTAACCGGCTACACCTTC. Full variable domain (missing parts from reference TRBV19 and TRBJ1-2): DGGITQSPKYLFRKEGQNVTLSCEQNLNHDAMYWYRQDPGQGLRLIYYSQIVNDFQKGDIAEGYSVSREKKESFPLTVTSAQKNPTAFYLCASSTGTGLTGYTFGSGTRLTVV.

The genes are TRBV2 and TRBJ2-7; 9 bases agree with TRBD1. The V gene end was trimmed by 4 bases and the J gene end by 5 bases; junction bases not matched to a gene: 9. CDR1 is SNHLY, CDR2 FYNNEI, per germline. CDR3 length: 15 amino acids. The CDR3 protein is CASSGFETGGNEQYF. DNA for the CDR3: TGTGCCAGCAGTGGATTTGAGACAGGGGGAAACGAGCAGTACTTC.

The rearrangement joins TRBV5-6 to TRBJ1-2, with 9 bases aligning to TRBD1. CDR1 and CDR2 (germline): SGHDT, YYEEEE. The V and J ends lost 4 bases and 4 bases, in that order; junction bases with no gene match: 11. The CDR3 runs 16 residues. CDR3 loop: CASSPRTGELTYGYTF. In DNA form, the CDR3 reads TGTGCCAGCAGCCCCCGGACAGGGGAACTTACCTATGGCTACACCTTC.

The chain uses TRBV5-1 and TRBJ1-4; D perhaps matches TRBD1 (6 bases). V dropped 2 bases and J dropped 0 bases, with 14 bases sitting between them. The CDR3 has 17 amino acids. The germline CDR1 and CDR2 sequences are SGHRS and YFSETQ. The CDR3 is CASSFWGRSATNEKLFF. CDR3 nucleotide sequence: TGCGCCAGCAGCTTCTGGGGGCGGTCCGCAACTAATGAAAAACTGTTTTTT.

The genes are TRBV2 and TRBJ2-7; no firm D call. The CDR3 loop spans 10 amino acids. The V gene lost 3 bases and the J gene lost 4 bases, with 1 base spanning the gap. Germline CDR1 SNHLY, CDR2 FYNNEI. This CDR3 reads CASSDYEQYF. CDR3 in DNA: TGTGCCAGCAGTGATTACGAGCAGTACTTC.

This clone was detected once. The V gene is TRBV15, the J gene TRBJ2-1; 10 bases match TRBD2. V shed 0 bases, J shed 7 bases, and the junction held 0 bases outside the gene matches. Germline V gene lookup returns CDR1 LNHNV and CDR2 YYDKDF (reference sequence). The CDR3 totals 14 residues. CDR3 nucleotide sequence: TGTGCCACCAGCAGAGAGGGACTAGCGAATGAGCAGTTCTTC. Translating it yields CATSREGLANEQFF.

The V call is TRBV11-2, the J call TRBJ1-1; D remains unclear. Germline loops: CDR1 SGHAT, CDR2 FQNNGV. With 5 bases removed from V and 5 bases from J, the gap between germline ends came to 12 bases. CDR3 length: 13 residues. DNA for the CDR3: TGTGCCAGCAGCCCAGTCGGAGGGACTGAAGCTTTCTTT. Protein sequence: CASSPVGGTEAFF.

The J gene is TRBJ2-1, the V gene TRBV10-3; D uncertain. Germline lookup yields CDR1 ENHRY and CDR2 SYGVKD. Trimming removed 5 bases from V and 1 base from J, with 12 bases in between. The CDR3 extends over 15 amino acids. The CDR3, as DNA: TGTGCCATCAGTCCCAGCCGGGCGTCCTACAATGAGCAGTTCTTC. This sequence encodes CAISPSRASYNEQFF.

V gene TRBV25-1 combines with J gene TRBJ1-3; D is unclear. The CDR3 is 13 residues long. The V and J ends lost 5 bases and 8 bases respectively, with 13 bases between them. CDR1 and CDR2 (germline): MGHDK, SYGVNS. The CDR3, as DNA: TGTGCCAGCAGTACCACAGCGGCGGACACCATATATTTT. Its protein product is CASSTTAADTIYF. Based on the CDR3 plus reference TRBV25-1 and TRBJ1-3, the full variable domain is EADIYQTPRYLVIGTGKKITLECSQTMGHDKMYWYQQDPGMELHLIHYSYGVNSTEKGDLSSESTVSRIRTEHFPLTLESARPSHTSQYLCASSTTAADTIYFGEGSWLTVV.